The rows below give T cell receptor beta chains drawn from one sample of a study of blood T cell repertoires in COVID-19. The data were produced by immunoSEQ multiplex PCR, yet TCRdb's version contains in-frame clones alone and is incomplete. The repertoire consists of under 80,000 clones, with roughly 78% occurring once and the leading ten covering 25% to 35%. The sequencing sample was made of peripheral blood. All receptors come from a human donor in a cohort sampled during active COVID-19. Each CDR3 is given with its conserved first and last residue. Each record gives: D gene, clone size, CDR3 length, V gene, J gene, CDR3 protein, CDR3 DNA. The D gene is left open where the match is weak. Clone sizes are given selectively: once, few, many, or a class where the clone is expanded.

D: NA; size: NA; length: 14; V: TRBV7-3; J: TRBJ2-3; CDR3: CASSGGGLTDTQYF; DNA: TGTGCCAGCAGCGGTGGTGGGCTCACAGATACGCAGTATTTT
D: NA; size: NA; length: 15; V: TRBV19; J: TRBJ2-3; CDR3: CASREGTSGADTQYF; DNA: TGTGCCAGTAGGGAGGGAACCTCAGGCGCAGATACGCAGTATTTT
D: NA; size: few; length: 16; V: TRBV5-8; J: TRBJ2-7; CDR3: CASSLTAGSRVREQYF; DNA: TGTGCCAGCAGCTTAACTGCCGGGAGTCGGGTTCGGGAGCAGTACTTC
D: NA; size: NA; length: 14; V: TRBV4-3; J: TRBJ2-7; CDR3: CASSQAPGLGEQYF; DNA: TGCGCCAGCAGCCAAGCCCCGGGACTGGGCGAGCAGTACTTC
D: NA; size: NA; length: 13; V: TRBV19; J: TRBJ1-5; CDR3: CAAGGTGNQPQHF; DNA: TGTGCCGCGGGGGGTACGGGCAATCAGCCCCAGCATTTT
D: NA; size: NA; length: 14; V: TRBV30; J: TRBJ1-1; CDR3: CAWVKLGGRTEAFF; DNA: TGTGCCTGGGTAAAGTTAGGAGGGCGTACTGAAGCTTTCTTT
D: TRBD2; size: NA; length: 15; V: TRBV2; J: TRBJ2-1; CDR3: CASRGTSETYNEQFF; DNA: TGTGCCAGCAGGGGGACTAGCGAAACCTACAATGAGCAGTTCTTC
D: NA; size: NA; length: 18; V: TRBV7-9; J: TRBJ2-2; CDR3: CASSSREGRGTNTGELFF; DNA: TGTGCCAGCAGCTCGCGCGAGGGCAGGGGAACGAACACCGGGGAGCTGTTTTTT
D: TRBD1; size: NA; length: 17; V: TRBV7-2; J: TRBJ1-4; CDR3: CASSRTSQGASSEKLFF; DNA: TGTGCCAGCAGCCGTACCTCCCAGGGGGCGTCTAGTGAAAAACTGTTTTTT
D: TRBD2; size: NA; length: 16; V: TRBV5-1; J: TRBJ2-1; CDR3: CASSLASGRAYNEQFF; DNA: TGCGCCAGCAGCTTGGCTAGCGGGAGGGCTTACAATGAGCAGTTCTTC
D: NA; size: NA; length: 14; V: TRBV14; J: TRBJ1-1; CDR3: CASSPQVAGREAFF; DNA: TGTGCCAGCAGCCCACAAGTAGCGGGCCGGGAAGCTTTCTTT
D: TRBD2; size: NA; length: 13; V: TRBV18; J: TRBJ2-4; CDR3: CASSPSSGSGQYF; DNA: TGTGCCAGCTCACCCAGTAGCGGGAGCGGTCAGTACTTC
D: TRBD1; size: NA; length: 15; V: TRBV19; J: TRBJ1-2; CDR3: CASSALRDRGSGYTF; DNA: TGTGCCAGTAGTGCTCTCCGGGACAGGGGATCCGGCTACACCTTC
D: TRBD1; size: NA; length: 15; V: TRBV27; J: TRBJ1-1; CDR3: CASSLQGAAWAEAFF; DNA: TGTGCCAGCAGCCTTCAGGGGGCTGCCTGGGCTGAAGCTTTCTTT
D: NA; size: once; length: 13; V: TRBV5-6; J: TRBJ2-7; CDR3: CASSLLSSLRNYF; DNA: TGTGCCAGCAGCTTGCTTTCCTCACTGAGGAATTACTTC
D: NA; size: NA; length: 14; V: TRBV3-1/TRBV3-2; J: TRBJ1-2; CDR3: CASSQLQANYGYTF; DNA: TGTGCCAGCAGCCAATTACAGGCCAACTATGGCTACACCTTC
D: NA; size: few; length: 15; V: TRBV7-9; J: TRBJ1-2; CDR3: CASSVCPQGNYGYTF; DNA: TGTGCCAGCAGCGTATGCCCTCAGGGGAACTATGGCTACACCTTC
D: NA; size: NA; length: 14; V: TRBV21-1; J: TRBJ2-2; CDR3: CASSKRQNTGELFF; DNA: TGTGCCAGCAGCAAGCGGCAGAACACCGGGGAGCTGTTTTTT
D: NA; size: NA; length: 16; V: TRBV11-3; J: TRBJ1-1; CDR3: CASSLDQVGGTAEAFF; DNA: TGTGCCAGCAGCTTAGATCAGGTAGGAGGGACGGCCGAAGCTTTCTTT
D: NA; size: few; length: 14; V: TRBV4-2; J: TRBJ2-7; CDR3: CASSQSSGPYEQYF; DNA: TGTGCCAGCAGCCAAAGTAGTGGGCCCTACGAGCAGTACTTC
D: NA; size: NA; length: 14; V: TRBV3-1/TRBV3-2; J: TRBJ2-5; CDR3: CASSQGHFGETQYF; DNA: TGTGCCAGCAGCCAAGGCCATTTTGGCGAGACCCAGTACTTC
D: NA; size: NA; length: 16; V: TRBV7-7; J: TRBJ2-1; CDR3: CASSLNPGQTRNEQFF; DNA: TGTGCCAGCAGCTTAAATCCGGGGCAGACTAGGAATGAGCAGTTCTTC
D: NA; size: NA; length: 14; V: TRBV19; J: TRBJ1-1; CDR3: CASRLNRDRTEAFF; DNA: TGTGCCAGTCGTCTAAACAGGGATCGTACTGAAGCTTTCTTT
D: TRBD1; size: NA; length: 12; V: TRBV6-5; J: TRBJ2-3; CDR3: CASSYSGGEAYF; DNA: TGTGCCAGCAGTTACTCAGGGGGCGAAGCGTATTTT
D: TRBD1; size: NA; length: 13; V: TRBV2; J: TRBJ2-2; CDR3: CARKGQGAGELFF; DNA: TGTGCCAGGAAGGGACAGGGGGCCGGGGAGCTGTTTTTT
D: NA; size: NA; length: 14; V: TRBV5-6; J: TRBJ2-5; CDR3: CASSLLGTRETQYF; DNA: TGTGCCAGCAGCTTGTTGGGTACCAGGGAGACCCAGTACTTC
D: NA; size: NA; length: 15; V: TRBV3-1/TRBV3-2; J: TRBJ2-7; CDR3: CASSQGRRGPYEQYF; DNA: TGTGCCAGCAGCCAAGGAAGGAGGGGGCCCTACGAGCAGTACTTC
D: NA; size: NA; length: 16; V: TRBV18; J: TRBJ2-2; CDR3: CASSPPTAGQTGELFF; DNA: TGTGCCAGCTCACCACCTACAGCGGGACAAACCGGGGAGCTGTTTTTT
D: TRBD1; size: NA; length: 15; V: TRBV7-9; J: TRBJ2-1; CDR3: CASSLVGQGYNEQFF; DNA: TGTGCCAGCAGCTTAGTCGGACAGGGCTACAATGAGCAGTTCTTC
D: NA; size: NA; length: 15; V: TRBV4-3; J: TRBJ1-2; CDR3: CASSPSEQGWGGYTF; DNA: TGCGCCAGCAGCCCCAGCGAACAGGGTTGGGGTGGCTACACCTTC
D: NA; size: once; length: 11; V: TRBV19; J: TRBJ1-2; CDR3: CASSTGDGYTF; DNA: TGTGCCAGTAGTACAGGGGATGGCTACACCTTC
D: NA; size: NA; length: 14; V: TRBV7-9; J: TRBJ1-4; CDR3: CASSFSLSNEKLFF; DNA: TGTGCCAGCAGCTTTTCCCTATCTAATGAAAAACTGTTTTTT
D: NA; size: few; length: 16; V: TRBV19; J: TRBJ1-2; CDR3: CASSINPPKAGYGYTF; DNA: TGTGCCAGTAGTATAAACCCACCCAAAGCGGGATATGGCTACACCTTC
D: TRBD1; size: once; length: 15; V: TRBV5-1; J: TRBJ2-1; CDR3: CASSLGTGAYNEQFF; DNA: TGCGCCAGCAGCTTGGGGACAGGGGCCTACAATGAGCAGTTCTTC
D: TRBD2; size: NA; length: 16; V: TRBV27; J: TRBJ2-1; CDR3: CASSPFSGRVYNEQFF; DNA: TGTGCCAGCAGTCCCTTCAGCGGGAGGGTTTACAATGAGCAGTTCTTC
D: TRBD1; size: NA; length: 14; V: TRBV29-1; J: TRBJ2-7; CDR3: CSVDPGQGAFEQYF; DNA: TGCAGCGTGGACCCGGGACAGGGGGCCTTCGAGCAGTACTTC
D: NA; size: NA; length: 15; V: TRBV5-1; J: TRBJ1-1; CDR3: CASSLLLVADTEAFF; DNA: TGCGCCAGCAGCCTCCTCCTGGTGGCGGACACTGAAGCTTTCTTT
D: NA; size: NA; length: 15; V: TRBV6-5; J: TRBJ2-3; CDR3: CASSYWQGRTDTQYF; DNA: TGTGCCAGCAGTTACTGGCAGGGGCGAACAGATACGCAGTATTTT
D: NA; size: NA; length: 15; V: TRBV24-1; J: TRBJ2-3; CDR3: CATSAADTSTDTQYF; DNA: TGTGCCACCAGTGCGGCGGACACTAGCACAGATACGCAGTATTTT
D: NA; size: NA; length: 18; V: TRBV6-4; J: TRBJ1-1; CDR3: CASSDSPHTGGPRHGAFF; DNA: TGTGCCAGCAGTGACTCCCCGCATACGGGGGGACCCCGTCATGGAGCTTTCTTT
D: TRBD1; size: few; length: 15; V: TRBV6-5; J: TRBJ2-7; CDR3: CASSSRRQGAYEQYF; DNA: TGTGCCAGCAGTTCTAGGCGACAGGGGGCCTACGAGCAGTACTTC
D: NA; size: NA; length: 13; V: TRBV7-8; J: TRBJ2-5; CDR3: CASSSYAQETQYF; DNA: TGTGCCAGCAGCTCCTACGCACAAGAGACCCAGTACTTC
D: NA; size: few; length: 15; V: TRBV5-1; J: TRBJ1-1; CDR3: CASSWAADMNTEAFF; DNA: TGCGCCAGCAGCTGGGCGGCGGACATGAACACTGAAGCTTTCTTT
D: TRBD2; size: NA; length: 18; V: TRBV14; J: TRBJ2-3; CDR3: CASSQDGKGLAGKDTQYF; DNA: TGTGCCAGCAGCCAAGATGGGAAGGGACTAGCGGGAAAAGATACGCAGTATTTT
D: NA; size: NA; length: 18; V: TRBV21-1; J: TRBJ1-1; CDR3: CASSKVDIPTGGNTEAFF; DNA: TGTGCCAGCAGCAAAGTTGATATCCCGACAGGTGGGAACACTGAAGCTTTCTTT
D: NA; size: once; length: 12; V: TRBV6-1; J: TRBJ1-1; CDR3: CASSDVEPEAFF; DNA: TGTGCCAGCAGTGACGTCGAGCCTGAAGCTTTCTTT
D: NA; size: NA; length: 13; V: TRBV6-4; J: TRBJ1-6; CDR3: CASSVTEDSPLHF; DNA: TGTGCCAGCAGTGTGACGGAGGATTCACCCCTCCACTTT
D: TRBD2; size: NA; length: 16; V: TRBV24-1; J: TRBJ2-1; CDR3: CATSDYSSGSVGEQFF; DNA: TGTGCCACCAGTGATTACTCTAGCGGGAGTGTCGGGGAGCAGTTCTTC
D: NA; size: once; length: 16; V: TRBV10-3; J: TRBJ1-5; CDR3: CAISESKGGGNQPQHF; DNA: TGTGCCATCAGTGAGTCGAAAGGGGGAGGCAATCAGCCCCAGCATTTT
D: TRBD1; size: NA; length: 13; V: TRBV19; J: TRBJ2-1; CDR3: CATRDRVYYEQFF; DNA: TGTGCCACTCGGGACAGGGTTTACTATGAGCAGTTCTTC